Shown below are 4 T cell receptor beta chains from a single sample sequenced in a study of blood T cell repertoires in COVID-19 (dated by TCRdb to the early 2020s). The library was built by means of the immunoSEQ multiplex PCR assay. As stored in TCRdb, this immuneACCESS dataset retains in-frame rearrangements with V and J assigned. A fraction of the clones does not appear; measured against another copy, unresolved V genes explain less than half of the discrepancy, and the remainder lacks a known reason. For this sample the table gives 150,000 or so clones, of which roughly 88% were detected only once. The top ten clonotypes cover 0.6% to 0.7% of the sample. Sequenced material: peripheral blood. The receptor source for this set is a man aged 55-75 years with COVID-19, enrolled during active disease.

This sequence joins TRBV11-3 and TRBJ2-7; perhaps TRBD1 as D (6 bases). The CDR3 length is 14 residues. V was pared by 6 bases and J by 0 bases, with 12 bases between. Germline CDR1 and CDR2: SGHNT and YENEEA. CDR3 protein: CASRPRQVSYEQYF. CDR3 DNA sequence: TGTGCCAGCAGACCCCGACAGGTCTCCTACGAGCAGTACTTC.

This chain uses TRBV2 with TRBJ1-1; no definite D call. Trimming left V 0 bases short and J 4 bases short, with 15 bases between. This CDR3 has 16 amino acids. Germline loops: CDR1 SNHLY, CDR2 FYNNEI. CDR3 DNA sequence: TGTGCCAGCAGTGAAGCGCCGCGTAAGGGAGGCACTGAAGCTTTCTTT. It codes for CASSEAPRKGGTEAFF.

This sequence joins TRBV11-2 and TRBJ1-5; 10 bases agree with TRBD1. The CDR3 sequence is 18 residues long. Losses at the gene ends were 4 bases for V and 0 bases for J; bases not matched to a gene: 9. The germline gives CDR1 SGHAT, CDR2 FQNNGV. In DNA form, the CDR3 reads TGTGCCAGCAGCTCCTCTCTGGGACAGGGGTATAGCAATCAGCCCCAGCATTTT. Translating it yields CASSSSLGQGYSNQPQHF.

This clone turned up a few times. The CDR3: CASSFRTDGNYGYTF. For the CDR3, the DNA is TGTGCCAGCAGTTTCCGGACAGACGGGAACTATGGCTACACCTTC. The chain uses TRBV11-2 and TRBJ1-2, with D maybe TRBD1 (6 bases). CDR1 is SGHAT, CDR2 FQNNGV, per germline. CDR3 length: 15 amino acids. The V gene lost 6 bases and the J gene lost 2 bases, with 16 bases spanning the gap.